The 28 T cell receptor beta chains below come from one sample, sequenced in a study of T cells in localized non-small cell lung cancer. Assay: immunoSEQ multiplex PCR; the TCRdb copy retains only in-frame clones and omits some. The sample gives hundreds of clones, around a fifth of which show up once; more than 13% is in the top ten. Sample: normal lung tissue next to the tumor, taken before any cancer treatment. Receptors originate from a female donor older than 55 with stage I lung adenocarcinoma.

This sequence joins TRBV5-1 and TRBJ1-2; D may be TRBD1 (5 bases). V was cut by 3 bases and J by 4 bases, with 13 bases left in between. Germline values: CDR1 SGHRS, CDR2 YFSETQ. This CDR3 is 14 amino acids long. The CDR3 sequence: CASSSGGTLYGYTF. DNA for the CDR3: TGCGCCAGCAGCTCTGGAGGGACGCTCTATGGCTACACCTTC.

By share, this clone counts as medium-sized. This chain connects TRBV11-3 to TRBJ2-7; 9 bases map to TRBD1. There are 16 residues in the CDR3. J lost 3 bases, V lost 0 bases, and 6 bases had no gene match. The germline V gene has CDR1 SGHNT and CDR2 YENEEA. The CDR3 loop is CASSLDKDRGLYEQYF. The DNA of the CDR3 is TGTGCCAGCAGCTTAGACAAGGACAGGGGCCTCTACGAGCAGTACTTC.

The chain employs TRBV11-3 and TRBJ2-1, with TRBD2 identical over 7 bases. The germline CDR1 and CDR2 sequences are SGHNT and YENEEA. The trim removed 5 bases at V and 5 bases at J, leaving 15 bases unmatched. The CDR3 runs to 17 residues. The CDR3 region is CASSPPPGPSGNNEQFF. In nucleotides, the CDR3 is TGTGCCAGCAGCCCCCCCCCTGGGCCTAGCGGAAACAATGAGCAGTTCTTC.

Sample share makes this clone hyperexpanded. V usage is TRBV6-8 and J usage is TRBJ2-3; D uncertain. Trimming took 0 bases from V and 4 from J, leaving 5 bases between them. Per the germline V gene, CDR1 is MNHGY and CDR2 is SAAAGT. This CDR3 is built from 13 residues. The CDR3, as DNA: TGTGCCAGCAGTTACTCTGGGGCAGATACGCAGTATTTT. It specifies CASSYSGADTQYF.

Relative to its sample, this clone is large (0.1 to 1%). The chain links TRBV11-3 to TRBJ1-1, with 12 bases that match TRBD1. Germline CDR1 is SGHNT and CDR2 is YENEEA. Germline trimming cut 5 bases from V and 0 bases from J; bases unmatched to any gene: 7. The CDR3 extends over 17 amino acids. The CDR3 loop is CASSLGQGAGMNTEAFF. CDR3 bases: TGTGCCAGCAGCCTGGGACAGGGGGCAGGAATGAACACTGAAGCTTTCTTT. Variable domain in full (rest from reference TRBV11-3 and TRBJ1-1): EAGVVQSPRYKIIEKKQPVAFWCNPISGHNTLYWYLQNLGQGPELLIRYENEEAVDDSQLPKDRFSAERLKGVDSTLKIQPAELGDSAVYLCASSLGQGAGMNTEAFFGQGTRLTVV.

This clone was seen a single time. The chain recombines TRBV5-1 with TRBJ2-7; weak D call: TRBD1 (8 bases). Germline CDR1 SGHRS, CDR2 YFSETQ. Between the trimmed V and J ends, which lost 0 bases and 7 bases, there was a span of 23 bases. CDR3 length: 17 amino acids. CDR3 in amino acids: CASSLGTSGQGLFEQYF. As DNA, the CDR3 is TGCGCCAGCAGCTTGGGGACTAGTGGACAGGGCTTGTTTGAGCAGTACTTC.

The genes are TRBV7-2 and TRBJ1-1; weak D call: TRBD1 (5 bases). The germline CDR1 and CDR2 sequences are SGHTA and FQGNSA. The CDR3 runs to 13 residues. V was clipped by 4 bases and J by 3 bases, with 9 bases between them. CDR3 sequence (DNA): TGTGCCAGCAGCTCTTCAGGGTACACTGAAGCTTTCTTT. It codes for CASSSSGYTEAFF.

V gene TRBV19 combines with J gene TRBJ2-3; D is uncertain. The CDR3 is 19 amino acids. Germline lookup yields CDR1 LNHDA and CDR2 SQIVND (reference sequence). V was cut by 5 bases and J by 0 bases, with 24 bases left in between. Here the CDR3 reads CASSLPGQTHEYSTDTQYF. CDR3 in DNA: TGTGCCAGTAGTCTCCCAGGCCAGACGCACGAATATAGCACAGATACGCAGTATTTT.

In its sample, this clone is large. The CDR3 DNA reads as TGTGCCAGCAGTTATAATTTACGGGACAATGAGCAGTTCTTC. Protein product: CASSYNLRDNEQFF. The chain combines TRBV6-8 with TRBJ2-1; D gene unclear. The CDR3 has 14 amino acids. Germline V gene data show CDR1 as MNHGY and CDR2 as SAAAGT. Trimming took 3 bases from V and 5 from J, leaving 11 bases between them.

This clone was seen a handful of times. The chain combines TRBV19 with TRBJ2-1; D is unclear. The CDR3 loop spans 14 amino acids. The germline CDR1 and CDR2 sequences are LNHDA and SQIVND (reference sequence). V shed 3 bases and J shed 4 bases, with 10 bases lying between them. CDR3 sequence: CASSIGSVYNEQFF. CDR3 nucleotide sequence: TGTGCCAGTAGTATTGGTTCAGTATACAATGAGCAGTTCTTC.

This clone was seen a handful of times. The chain joins TRBV6-8 to TRBJ1-1, with 9 nucleotides matching TRBD1. Germline CDR1 MNHGY, CDR2 SAAAGT. Germline trimming cut 7 bases from V and 5 bases from J; bases unmatched to any gene: 17. CDR3 size: 17 residues. The CDR3, as DNA: TGTGCCAGCATTAAAACAGGGGGCGCGGGTAGGCGGACTGAAGCTTTCTTT. Amino acid sequence: CASIKTGGAGRRTEAFF.

This clone was observed a few times. This sequence joins TRBV9 and TRBJ1-5, with TRBD1 matching 7 bases. This CDR3 has 15 amino acids. The trim removed 5 bases at V and 10 bases at J, leaving 15 bases unmatched. CDR1 is SGDLS, CDR2 YYNGEE, per germline. CDR3 nucleotides: TGTGCCAGCAGAGTTAGCCCAGGGGGGCCCTTCCCCCAGCATTTT. Translating it yields CASRVSPGGPFPQHF.

The chain couples TRBV18 to TRBJ2-1; D unclear. Germline lookup yields CDR1 KGHSH and CDR2 LQKENI. CDR3 size: 14 residues. V was trimmed by 2 bases and J by 8 bases, leaving 13 bases between them. CDR3 DNA: TGTGCCAGCTCACCATATGGCCCCGCGGATGAGCAGTTCTTC. It yields the protein CASSPYGPADEQFF.

This clone is deemed medium-sized. The V gene is TRBV11-3, the J gene TRBJ1-5; 7 positions agree with TRBD1. Germline lookup yields CDR1 SGHNT and CDR2 YENEEA. Losses at the gene ends were 3 bases for V and 3 bases for J; bases not matched to a gene: 8. The CDR3 runs to 16 residues. CDR3 in amino acids: CASSLHGQVFNQPQHF. The CDR3 DNA reads as TGTGCCAGCAGCTTGCATGGACAGGTGTTCAATCAGCCCCAGCATTTT.

This clone is classed as large. This chain connects TRBV11-3 to TRBJ2-4, with no clear D. Looked up from germline, CDR1 is SGHNT and CDR2 is YENEEA. Trimming took off 3 bases at V and 8 bases at J, with 17 bases between the two ends. CDR3 length: 15 amino acids. This CDR3 is CASSFTAPGFDIQYF. The CDR3 DNA follows: TGTGCCAGCAGCTTTACCGCCCCTGGATTCGACATTCAGTACTTC.

The rearrangement joins TRBV7-5 to TRBJ2-5; the table's D call, TRBD1, was not checked against the DNA. TRBV7-5 constitutes a pseudogene. The CDR3 has 15 amino acids. The CDR3 sequence is CASSEGTGWRETQYF. The CDR3 nucleotides read TGTGCCAGCAGCGAGGGGACAGGGTGGAGGGAGACCCAGTACTTC.

By sample fraction, this clone is large. The V gene is TRBV11-3, the J gene TRBJ2-1, with a weak D call TRBD2 (6 bases). V was shortened by 5 bases and J by 0 bases, with 11 bases between the two germline ends. The CDR3 contains 15 residues. Looked up from germline, CDR1 is SGHNT and CDR2 is YENEEA. The CDR3: CASSMGLHSYNEQFF. In nucleotides, the CDR3 is TGTGCCAGCAGCATGGGACTGCACTCCTACAATGAGCAGTTCTTC.

This clone was observed a few times. The chain carries TRBV12-2 and TRBJ2-6; the table's D call of TRBD2 was not tested on the DNA. TRBV12-2 is a listed pseudogene. This CDR3 spans 15 amino acids. CDR3: CARGAGSSGANVLTF. DNA of the CDR3: TGTGCGCGGGGAGCGGGATCCTCTGGGGCCAACGTCCTGACTTTC.

This clone was counted between two and nine times. The chain couples TRBV9 to TRBJ1-1; D unclear. From germline, CDR1 is SGDLS and CDR2 YYNGEE. CDR3 length: 14 amino acids. Trimming left V 0 bases short and J 1 base short, with 7 bases between. In DNA, the CDR3 is TGTGCCAGCAGCGTAGAAAAGGGGAACACTGAAGCTTTCTTT. Its translation is CASSVEKGNTEAFF.

The rearrangement joins TRBV11-1 to TRBJ2-5; TRBD2 aligns across 7 bases. The CDR3 totals 15 residues. The germline gives CDR1 SGHAT, CDR2 FQDESV (reference sequence). The V segment lost 7 bases and the J segment 4 bases; nucleotides outside the gene matches: 12. CDR3 coding DNA: TGTGCCAGCACTACAATCGCGGGAGCCATAGAGACCCAGTACTTC. Its protein is CASTTIAGAIETQYF.

Sample share makes this clone medium-sized (0.01 to 0.1%). J is TRBJ2-2 and V is TRBV6-8, with 13 bases that match TRBD2. Trimming cost V 2 bases and J 6 bases; bases outside gene matches: 6. This CDR3 spans 17 amino acids. CDR1 and CDR2 from the germline V gene are MNHGY and SAAAGT. The CDR3, as DNA: TGTGCCAGCAGTTACCAGTCGGGACTAGCGGGACCCGGGGAGCTGTTTTTT. This codes for CASSYQSGLAGPGELFF.

This clone has a handful of counts. This specimen includes other DNA sequences encoding the same CDR3. The chain carries TRBV11-3 and TRBJ1-2; possibly TRBD1 for D (5 bases). This CDR3 is 14 amino acids long. V shed 1 base and J shed 5 bases, with 11 bases lying between them. Germline CDR1 is SGHNT and CDR2 is YENEEA. This CDR3 is CASSLGGQAYGYTF. The CDR3 DNA follows: TGTGCCAGCAGCTTAGGCGGACAAGCTTATGGCTACACCTTC.

The J gene is TRBJ2-7, the V gene TRBV28, with TRBD2 matching 10 bases. V shed 8 bases and J 2 bases; nucleotides not matched to a gene: 6. The CDR3 totals 14 residues. Germline CDR1 is MDHEN and CDR2 is SYDVKM. The CDR3 loop reads CASLSGRAPYEQYF. The CDR3 DNA reads as TGTGCCAGCTTAAGCGGGAGGGCCCCCTACGAGCAGTACTTC.

The chain recombines TRBV28 with TRBJ1-4, with TRBD1 matching over 7 bases. The CDR3 sequence is 15 residues long. Per germline, CDR1 MDHEN and CDR2 SYDVKM. V dropped 5 bases and J dropped 6; count of bases not matched to a gene: 9. Here the CDR3 reads CASSPVAGTDEKLFF. DNA of the CDR3: TGTGCCAGCAGTCCTGTGGCCGGGACAGATGAAAAACTGTTTTTT.

The J gene is TRBJ2-3, the V gene TRBV23-1, with D maybe TRBD1 (5 bases). TRBV23-1 belongs to the ORF category, with a function that is uncertain. There are 15 residues in the CDR3. Trimming stripped 6 bases from V and 3 bases from J, with 16 bases between. This CDR3 reads CASSQGRGRTDTQYF. CDR3 bases: TGCGCCAGCAGCCAAGGTAGGGGCCGGACAGATACGCAGTATTTT.

The CDR3 DNA is TGTGCCAGCAGCATCCGGACAGGGTTGCCATCGGGGGAGACCCAGTACTTC. Translating it yields CASSIRTGLPSGETQYF. The J gene is TRBJ2-5, the V gene TRBV7-7, with 8 bases matching TRBD1. The CDR3 loop spans 17 amino acids. V trimming: 5 bases; J trimming: 5 bases; junction bases outside the gene matches: 16. Germline values: CDR1 SSHAT, CDR2 FNYEAQ (reference sequence).

The sample holds a few counts of this clone. The chain is built from TRBV5-1 and TRBJ1-2; 8 bases match TRBD1. Germline-derived CDR1 and CDR2 are SGHRS and YFSETQ. The CDR3 loop spans 15 amino acids. The junction had 12 bases not matched to a gene; V was cut back by 7 bases and J by 4 bases. This CDR3 is CASRKNPGGGYGYTF. The CDR3 DNA sequence: TGCGCCAGCCGCAAAAACCCAGGGGGCGGCTATGGCTACACCTTC.

The rearrangement uses TRBV6-8 and TRBJ2-1; 12 bases are shared with TRBD2. The CDR3 has 17 residues. J lost 1 base, V lost 5 bases, and 6 bases had no gene match. Germline lookup yields CDR1 MNHGY and CDR2 SAAAGT. CDR3: CASSDASGGASYNEQFF. The DNA of the CDR3 is TGTGCCAGCAGTGACGCTAGCGGGGGGGCTTCCTACAATGAGCAGTTCTTC.